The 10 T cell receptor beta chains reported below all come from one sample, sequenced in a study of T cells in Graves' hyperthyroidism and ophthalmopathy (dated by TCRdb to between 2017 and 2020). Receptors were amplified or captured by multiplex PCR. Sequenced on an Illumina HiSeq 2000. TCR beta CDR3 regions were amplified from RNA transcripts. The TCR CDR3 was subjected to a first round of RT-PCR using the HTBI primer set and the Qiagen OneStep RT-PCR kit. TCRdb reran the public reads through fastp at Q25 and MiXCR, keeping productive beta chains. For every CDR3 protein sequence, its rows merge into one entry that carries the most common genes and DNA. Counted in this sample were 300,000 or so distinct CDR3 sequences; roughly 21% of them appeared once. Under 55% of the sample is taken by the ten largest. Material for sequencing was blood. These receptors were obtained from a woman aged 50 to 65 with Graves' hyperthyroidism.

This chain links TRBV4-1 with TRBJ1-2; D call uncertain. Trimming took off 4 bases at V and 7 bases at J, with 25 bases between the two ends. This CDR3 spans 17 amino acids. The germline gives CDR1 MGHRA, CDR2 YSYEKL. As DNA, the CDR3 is TGCGCCAGCAGCCCGACACGGGCGGGCGGATCGAGACGTGGCTACACCTTC. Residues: CASSPTRAGGSRRGYTF.

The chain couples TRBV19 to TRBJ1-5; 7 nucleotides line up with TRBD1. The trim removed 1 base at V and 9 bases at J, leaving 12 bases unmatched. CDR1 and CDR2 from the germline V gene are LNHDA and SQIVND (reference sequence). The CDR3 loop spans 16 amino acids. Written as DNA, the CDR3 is TGTGCCAGTAGTATAGCCCCAGGGGGTTCGCCAAGGCCCCAGCATTTT. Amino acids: CASSIAPGGSPRPQHF.

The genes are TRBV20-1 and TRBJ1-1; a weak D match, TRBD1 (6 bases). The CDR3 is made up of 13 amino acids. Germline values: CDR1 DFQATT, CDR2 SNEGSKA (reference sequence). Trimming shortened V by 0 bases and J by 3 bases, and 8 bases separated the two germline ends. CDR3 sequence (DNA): TGCAGTGCTAGAGAGGGACAATACACTGAAGCTTTCTTT. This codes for CSAREGQYTEAFF.

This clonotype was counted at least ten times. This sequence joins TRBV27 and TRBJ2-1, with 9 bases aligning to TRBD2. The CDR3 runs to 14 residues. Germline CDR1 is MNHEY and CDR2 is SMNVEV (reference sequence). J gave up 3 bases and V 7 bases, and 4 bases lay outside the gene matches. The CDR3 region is CASTGTSIYNEQFF. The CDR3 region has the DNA TGTGCCAGCACCGGGACTAGCATCTACAATGAGCAGTTCTTC.

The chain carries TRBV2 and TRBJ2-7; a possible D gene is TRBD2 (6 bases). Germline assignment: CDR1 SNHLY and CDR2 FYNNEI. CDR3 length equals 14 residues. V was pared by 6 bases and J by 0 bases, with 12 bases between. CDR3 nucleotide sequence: TGTGCCAGCAGCCAAGCGGGTAGCTCCTACGAGCAGTACTTC. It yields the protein CASSQAGSSYEQYF. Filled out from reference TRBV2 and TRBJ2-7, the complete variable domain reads EPEVTQTPSHQVTQMGQEVILRCVPISNHLYFYWYRQILGQKVEFLVSFYNNEISEKSEIFDDQFSVERPDGSNFTLKIRSTKLEDSAMYFCASSQAGSSYEQYFGPGTRLTVT.

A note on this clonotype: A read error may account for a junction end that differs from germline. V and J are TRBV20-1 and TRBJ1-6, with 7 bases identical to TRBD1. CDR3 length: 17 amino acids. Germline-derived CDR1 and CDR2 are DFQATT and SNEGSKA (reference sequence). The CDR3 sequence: CSARDGTVLGDNSPLHF. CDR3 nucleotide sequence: TGCAGTGCTCGAGACGGGACAGTATTGGGGGATAATTCACCCCTCCACTTT.

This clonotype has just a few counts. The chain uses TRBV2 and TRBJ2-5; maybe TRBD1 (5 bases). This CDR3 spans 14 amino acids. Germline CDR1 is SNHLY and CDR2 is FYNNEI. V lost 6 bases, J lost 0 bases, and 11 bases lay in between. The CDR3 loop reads CASRAGQYQETQYF. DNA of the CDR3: TGTGCCAGCAGGGCCGGACAATACCAAGAGACCCAGTACTTC.

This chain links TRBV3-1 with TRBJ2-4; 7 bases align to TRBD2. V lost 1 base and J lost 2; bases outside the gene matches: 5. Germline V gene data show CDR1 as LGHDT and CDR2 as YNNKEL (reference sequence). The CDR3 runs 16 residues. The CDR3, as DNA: TGTGCCAGCAGCCAAGGGTCGGGGGGACCCAAAAACATTCAGTACTTC. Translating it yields CASSQGSGGPKNIQYF.

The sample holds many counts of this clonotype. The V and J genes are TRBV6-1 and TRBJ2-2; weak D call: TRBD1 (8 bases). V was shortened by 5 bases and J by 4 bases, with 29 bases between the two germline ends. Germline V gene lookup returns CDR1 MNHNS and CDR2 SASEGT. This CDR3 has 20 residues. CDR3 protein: CASSRPPPLGQGGGTGELFF. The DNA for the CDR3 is TGTGCCAGCAGTCGACCCCCTCCTCTTGGACAGGGCGGGGGCACCGGGGAGCTGTTTTTT.

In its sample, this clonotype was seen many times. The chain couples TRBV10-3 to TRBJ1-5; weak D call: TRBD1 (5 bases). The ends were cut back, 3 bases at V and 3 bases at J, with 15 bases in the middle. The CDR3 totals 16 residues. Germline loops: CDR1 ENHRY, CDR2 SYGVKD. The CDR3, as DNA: TGTGCCATCAGTGAAAATCAGGGAGGCTACAATCAGCCCCAGCATTTT. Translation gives CAISENQGGYNQPQHF.